By share, the clone carrying this TCR delta chain counts as medium-sized. TCRdb redid clone calling on the RT-PCR reads using CATT. The sample includes around 6,700 delta-chain clones, 20% to 30% of them seen just once. This sample stems from a study of gamma-delta T cells after stem cell transplantation. Per germline, CDR1 GEAIGNYY and CDR2 EKD. This CDR3 is 18 amino acids long. Trimming cost V 3 bases and J 3 bases; bases outside gene matches: 14. The receptor was isolated from a human donor. It is not recorded whose cells these are; they may come from a transplant donor. The V gene is TRDV2, the J gene TRDJ1, with 11 bases fitting TRDD3. Sequencing was done on a sample of gamma-delta T cells. For the CDR3, the DNA is TGTGCCTGTGACTCCGTGGAATTACTGGGGGATAAGGCCGATAAACTCATCTTT. Amino acids: CACDSVELLGDKADKLIF.